These T cell receptor beta chains were read from a single sample in a study of CD8 T cells in Susac syndrome. TCRdb reprocessed the immunoSEQ multiplex PCR reads with MiXCR, giving one entry per CDR3 protein. Altogether around 180,000 distinct CDR3 sequences are present, nearly 97% being singletons, with the ten largest covering more than 0.09%. Sequenced: CD4+ T cells from PBMCs. The receptors here all came from a human donor with multiple sclerosis. CDR3s include the opening cysteine and the closing phenylalanine or tryptophan. Each record gives: clone size, J gene, V gene, D gene, CDR3 DNA, CDR3 protein. The D gene is left open where the match is weak. Size is stated for part of the rows, as once, few or many counts, or as a class when the clone is expanded.

.	TRBJ2-1	TRBV5-1	.	TGCGCCAGCAGCTTGATGTCAACTACCTACAATGAGCAGTTCTTC	CASSLMSTTYNEQFF
.	TRBJ1-3	TRBV29-1	.	TGCAGCGTCCTCCTAGGGGAAACTGGAAACACCATATATTTT	CSVLLGETGNTIYF
.	TRBJ2-5	TRBV15	.	TGTGCCACCAGCAGATCTAAGGGGGAAGAGACCCAGTACTTC	CATSRSKGEETQYF
.	TRBJ1-2	TRBV4-1	.	TGCGCCAGCAGCCAAGAGCCCCCGGGAGGCAGGAACTATGGCTACACCTTC	CASSQEPPGGRNYGYTF
.	TRBJ2-6	TRBV7-9	TRBD1	TGTGCCAGCAGAACAGACAGGGCCACCTCTGGGGCCAACGTCCTGACTTTC	CASRTDRATSGANVLTF
.	TRBJ1-1	TRBV20-1	TRBD1	TGCAGTGCTAAATGGACAGGGGCGACGAACACTGAAGCTTTCTTT	CSAKWTGATNTEAFF
.	TRBJ2-5	TRBV18	TRBD1	TGTGCCAGCTCACCCCTCCCGGGACAGGGACAAGAGACCCAGTACTTC	CASSPLPGQGQETQYF
.	TRBJ1-1	TRBV20-1	TRBD1	TGCAGTGCCCAGGACAGGGGGACGGGTACTGAAGCTTTCTTT	CSAQDRGTGTEAFF
.	TRBJ1-5	TRBV27	.	TGTGCCAGCAGTTTAGGGCGTGTAAATCAGCCCCAGCATTTT	CASSLGRVNQPQHF
.	TRBJ2-1	TRBV7-2	TRBD1	TGTGCCAGCAGCGGTGGGACAGGGGGCTTGATTGAGCAGTTCTTC	CASSGGTGGLIEQFF
.	TRBJ2-7	TRBV2	.	TGTGCCAGCAGTGACCCAGGGACCTCCTACGAGCAGTACTTC	CASSDPGTSYEQYF
few	TRBJ2-1	TRBV12-3/TRBV12-4	.	TGTGCCAGCAGTTTGACAGGCTACAATGAGCAGTTCTTC	CASSLTGYNEQFF
.	TRBJ2-7	TRBV23-1	.	TGCGCCAGCAGTCCCCCCGTGGAAAGCTCCTACGAGCAGTACTTC	CASSPPVESSYEQYF
.	TRBJ2-6	TRBV7-9	.	TGTGCCAGCAGTCCGACAGGGGCCAACGTCCTGACTTTC	CASSPTGANVLTF
once	TRBJ2-3	TRBV7-7	.	TGTGCCAGCAGCCCGCATAACACAGATACGCAGTATTTT	CASSPHNTDTQYF
.	TRBJ1-2	TRBV12-3/TRBV12-4	.	TGTGCCAGCAGTTCGGGACCGTATGGCTACACCTTC	CASSSGPYGYTF
.	TRBJ2-7	TRBV11-3	.	TGTGCCAGCAGCCGACTGGCAACCTACGAGCAGTACTTC	CASSRLATYEQYF
.	TRBJ1-5	TRBV28	.	TGTGCCAGCAGCTCTTTGACGGGGCCAGGGCAGCCCCAGCATTTT	CASSSLTGPGQPQHF
.	TRBJ2-3	TRBV4-3	.	TGCGCCTGCAGCCAAGATCGGAGACGGGAGGATACGCAGTATTTT	CACSQDRRREDTQYF
.	TRBJ1-5	TRBV4-2	.	TGTGCCAGCAGCCAGGAAGGGCGTCGGGAGCCCCAGCATTTT	CASSQEGRREPQHF
.	TRBJ1-6	TRBV20-1	TRBD1	TGCAGTGCTAGAGATCTGAACACGCCGGGACAGGGTCTAAGCTCCTATAATTCACCCCTCCACTTT	CSARDLNTPGQGLSSYNSPLHF
.	TRBJ1-4	TRBV7-9	.	TGTGCCAGCAGCTTAGGTATAGGGGCCGGGCGCGAAAAACTGTTTTTT	CASSLGIGAGREKLFF
.	TRBJ2-3	TRBV30	.	TGTGCCTGGAGTATCGCCGGGTCCTTAGCTCGCACAGATACGCAGTATTTT	CAWSIAGSLARTDTQYF
.	TRBJ1-2	TRBV30	.	TGTGCCTGGAGTACGGCGAACTATGGCTATGGCTACACCTTC	CAWSTANYGYGYTF
.	TRBJ2-7	TRBV28	TRBD1	TGTGCCAGCAGTGGACAGGGGGTTTACTACGAGCAGTACTTC	CASSGQGVYYEQYF
.	TRBJ2-1	TRBV29-1	.	TGCAGCGTTGAACCGTTAGGGCTTACCGTCAATGAGCAGTTCTTC	CSVEPLGLTVNEQFF
.	TRBJ2-5	TRBV5-6	.	TGTGCCAGCAGCCGAGCCCTCGGGGGGACCCAGTACTTC	CASSRALGGTQYF
.	TRBJ2-1	TRBV6-1	.	TGTGCCAGCAGTGAAGTAAATGAGCAGTTCTTC	CASSEVNEQFF
.	TRBJ1-6	TRBV30	TRBD1	TGTGCCTGGAGTGTAATGGCGCGGGGGACAGGGTCACCCCTCCACTTT	CAWSVMARGTGSPLHF
.	TRBJ2-7	TRBV7-6	.	TGTGCCAGCAGCTTAGAGGGGTTTCGGGAGCAGTACTTC	CASSLEGFREQYF
.	TRBJ1-1	TRBV9	.	TGTGCCAGCAGCGTAGGCCCCAGGGGAATGAACACTGAAGCTTTCTTT	CASSVGPRGMNTEAFF
.	TRBJ1-5	TRBV3-1	.	TGTGCCAGCAGCCCCGGGGACGGAAGGAATCAGCCCCAGCATTTT	CASSPGDGRNQPQHF
.	TRBJ1-5	TRBV28	.	TGTGCCAGTGCACCGGGGAATCAGCCCCAGCATTTT	CASAPGNQPQHF
.	TRBJ1-1	TRBV9	TRBD1	TGTGCCAGCAGCGCAGCGACAGGGCCGGGGACTGAAGCTTTCTTT	CASSAATGPGTEAFF
.	TRBJ1-2	TRBV20-1	.	TGCAGTGCGCTCAACAGGGAAGGCTACACCTTC	CSALNREGYTF
.	TRBJ2-7	TRBV29-1	TRBD1	TGCAGCGTAAGACGGAATACAGGGGGCCAAGGCCCCACCCCCTACGAGCAGTACTTC	CSVRRNTGGQGPTPYEQYF
.	TRBJ2-5	TRBV2	.	TGTGCCAGCAGTGAAATCAGGGGTGAGACCCAGTACTTC	CASSEIRGETQYF
.	TRBJ1-6	TRBV14	TRBD1	TGTGCCAGCAGCCTCATGGACAGGTTCGAGTCACCCCTCCACTTT	CASSLMDRFESPLHF
.	TRBJ1-2	TRBV12-3/TRBV12-4	.	TGTGCCAGCAGTCTTGCAGGTGGGGCCGCTGGCTACACCTTC	CASSLAGGAAGYTF
once	TRBJ2-3	TRBV5-1	TRBD2	TGCGCCAGCAGCTTGGATAGCGGGAGCACAGATACGCAGTATTTT	CASSLDSGSTDTQYF
.	TRBJ2-5	TRBV20-1	TRBD2	TGCAGTGCTAGAGGAGTAGCGGGGTCGGGTGAGACCCAGTACTTC	CSARGVAGSGETQYF
.	TRBJ1-2	TRBV12-3/TRBV12-4	.	TGTGCCAGCAGCTCCGGGTTTCTAGGGTATGGCTACACCTTC	CASSSGFLGYGYTF
.	TRBJ2-1	TRBV5-4	.	TGTGCCAGCAGCTTCCGGCACGGGGGCAATGAGCAGTTCTTC	CASSFRHGGNEQFF
.	TRBJ2-1	TRBV30	TRBD2	TGTGCCTGGAGTGTACGCGGGGGGCGCGAGCAGTTCTTC	CAWSVRGGREQFF
.	TRBJ1-2	TRBV7-3	.	TGTGCCAGCAGCTTAGGGGCAGGGTCCGGCTACACCTTC	CASSLGAGSGYTF
.	TRBJ2-7	TRBV20-1	TRBD1	TGCAGTGCTAAGGACAGGGGCCTGGGCTCCTACGAGCAGTACTTC	CSAKDRGLGSYEQYF
.	TRBJ2-3	TRBV6-6	TRBD1	TGTGCCAGCAGCCGAGGCCAGGGGGAGAGTTCGGATACGCAGTATTTT	CASSRGQGESSDTQYF
.	TRBJ1-2	TRBV10-3	.	TGTGCCATCAGTGATATTGTGGGACACACCGGCGAGGGCTACACCTTC	CAISDIVGHTGEGYTF
.	TRBJ2-3	TRBV12-3/TRBV12-4	TRBD2	TGTGCCAGCAGTTTGGTCCTAGCGGGGGGAACTAGCACAGATACGCAGTATTTT	CASSLVLAGGTSTDTQYF
.	TRBJ2-1	TRBV12-3/TRBV12-4	TRBD2	TGTGCCAGCAGATGGACTAGCGGGATCTACAATGAGCAGTTCTTC	CASRWTSGIYNEQFF
.	TRBJ2-5	TRBV29-1	TRBD2	TGCAGCGTTGAAGATCATGCGACTAGCGGTAGTGAGACCCAGTACTTC	CSVEDHATSGSETQYF
.	TRBJ2-7	TRBV3-1	TRBD1	TGTGCCAGCACCCAGGGACAGGGTTGGTACGAGCAGTACTTC	CASTQGQGWYEQYF
.	TRBJ1-5	TRBV20-1	.	TGCAGTGCTAGAGGTTCCAGTAGCAATCAGCCCCAGCATTTT	CSARGSSSNQPQHF
.	TRBJ2-1	TRBV10-3	.	TGTGCCATCAGTCGGGACTCCTCCTACAATGAGCAGTTCTTC	CAISRDSSYNEQFF
.	TRBJ2-7	TRBV29-1	TRBD2	TGCAGCGCTGCTAGCGGGAGGAGTCTGGACGAGCAGTACTTC	CSAASGRSLDEQYF
.	TRBJ1-1	TRBV20-1	.	TGCAGTGCTAGAGGGGAGATGTCCGAAGCTTTCTTT	CSARGEMSEAFF
.	TRBJ2-4	TRBV2	TRBD2	TGTGCCAGCAGGGGTAGCGGGGGGACAGCCAAAAACATTCAGTACTTC	CASRGSGGTAKNIQYF
.	TRBJ1-5	TRBV30	.	TGTGCCTGGGGTACAGGGATCAACCAGCCCCAGCATTTT	CAWGTGINQPQHF
.	TRBJ1-6	TRBV28	.	TGTGCCAGCAGTACCAATTCCGCCACGGGTTCACCCCTCCACTTT	CASSTNSATGSPLHF
.	TRBJ1-1	TRBV20-1	.	TGCAGTGCTAGAGCAGACAGGGAAGCTTTCTTT	CSARADREAFF